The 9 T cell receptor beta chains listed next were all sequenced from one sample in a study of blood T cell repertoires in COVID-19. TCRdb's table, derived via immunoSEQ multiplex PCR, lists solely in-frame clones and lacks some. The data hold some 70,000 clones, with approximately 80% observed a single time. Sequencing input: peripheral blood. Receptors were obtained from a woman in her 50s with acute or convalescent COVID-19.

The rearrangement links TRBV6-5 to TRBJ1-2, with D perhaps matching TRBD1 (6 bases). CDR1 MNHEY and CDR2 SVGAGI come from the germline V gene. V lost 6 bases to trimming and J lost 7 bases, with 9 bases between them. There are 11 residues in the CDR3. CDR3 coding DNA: TGTGCCAGCAGGGCGGGGGCTGGCTACACCTTC. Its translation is CASRAGAGYTF.

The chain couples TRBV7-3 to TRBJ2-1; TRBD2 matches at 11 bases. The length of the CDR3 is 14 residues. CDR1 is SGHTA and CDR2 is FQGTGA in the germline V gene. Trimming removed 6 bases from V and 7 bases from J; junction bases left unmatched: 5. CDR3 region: CASSLAGGPNEQFF. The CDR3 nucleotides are TGTGCCAGCAGTTTAGCGGGAGGGCCGAATGAGCAGTTCTTC.

CDR3 loop: CSVGTGYYGYTF. In DNA, the CDR3 is TGCAGCGTTGGTACAGGATACTATGGCTACACCTTC. The chain joins TRBV29-1 to TRBJ1-2; maybe TRBD1 (5 bases). The length of the CDR3 is 12 residues. CDR1 is SQVTM and CDR2 is ANQGSEA in the germline V gene. Trimming stripped 4 bases from V and 3 bases from J, with 9 bases between.

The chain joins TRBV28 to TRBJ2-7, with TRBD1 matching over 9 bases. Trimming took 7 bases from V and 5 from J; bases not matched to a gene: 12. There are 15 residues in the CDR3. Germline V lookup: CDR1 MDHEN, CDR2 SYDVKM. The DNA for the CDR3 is TGTGCCAGCATCCCGGTGGGACAGGGCTATAACGAGCAGTACTTC. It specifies CASIPVGQGYNEQYF.

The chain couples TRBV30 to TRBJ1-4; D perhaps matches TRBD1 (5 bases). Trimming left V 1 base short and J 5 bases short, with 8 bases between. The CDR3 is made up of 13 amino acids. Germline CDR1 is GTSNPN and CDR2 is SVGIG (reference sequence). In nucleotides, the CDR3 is TGTGCCTGGAGTGGGGGCCTAAATGAAAAACTGTTTTTT. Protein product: CAWSGGLNEKLFF.

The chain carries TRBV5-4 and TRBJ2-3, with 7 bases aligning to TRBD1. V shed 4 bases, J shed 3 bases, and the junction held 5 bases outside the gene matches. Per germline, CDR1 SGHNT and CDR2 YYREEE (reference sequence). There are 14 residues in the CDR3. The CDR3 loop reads CASSEDRWTDTQYF. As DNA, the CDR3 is TGTGCCAGCAGCGAGGACAGGTGGACAGATACGCAGTATTTT.

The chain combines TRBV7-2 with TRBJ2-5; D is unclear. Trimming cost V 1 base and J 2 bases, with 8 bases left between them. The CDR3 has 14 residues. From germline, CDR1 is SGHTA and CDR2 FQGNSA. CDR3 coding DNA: TGTGCCAGCAGCTTAGTAGCAGAGCAAGAGACCCAGTACTTC. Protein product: CASSLVAEQETQYF.

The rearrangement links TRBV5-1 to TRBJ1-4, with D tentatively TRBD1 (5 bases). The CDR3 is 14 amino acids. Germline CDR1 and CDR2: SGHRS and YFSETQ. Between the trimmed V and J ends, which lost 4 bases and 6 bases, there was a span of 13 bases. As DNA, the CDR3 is TGCGCCAGCAGCGGTACATTGGGGCATGAAAAACTGTTTTTT. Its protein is CASSGTLGHEKLFF.

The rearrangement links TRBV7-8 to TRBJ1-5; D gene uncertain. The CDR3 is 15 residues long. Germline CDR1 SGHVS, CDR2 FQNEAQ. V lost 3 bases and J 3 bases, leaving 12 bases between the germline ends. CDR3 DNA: TGTGCCAGCAGCTTGGGCGGGAATTCCAATCAGCCCCAGCATTTT. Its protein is CASSLGGNSNQPQHF.